This paragraph reports one T cell receptor beta chain. The table came from immunoSEQ multiplex PCR; TCRdb's copy has only in-frame clones and leaves some out. The sample includes over 150,000 clones, roughly 71% of them seen just once. The data are from a study of blood T cell repertoires in COVID-19. This clonotype was obtained from a woman of 80 years or more with acute or convalescent COVID-19. Sample: peripheral blood.

This chain's CDR3 is CASSLDKNTEAFF. The CDR3 nucleotides read TGTGCCAGCAGCCTGGACAAGAACACTGAAGCTTTCTTT. The chain employs TRBV7-9 and TRBJ1-1; D may be TRBD1 (5 bases). Trimming removed 5 bases at V and 1 base at J, with 8 bases between. Germline CDR1 is SEHNR and CDR2 is FQNEAQ (reference sequence). The CDR3 runs 13 residues.